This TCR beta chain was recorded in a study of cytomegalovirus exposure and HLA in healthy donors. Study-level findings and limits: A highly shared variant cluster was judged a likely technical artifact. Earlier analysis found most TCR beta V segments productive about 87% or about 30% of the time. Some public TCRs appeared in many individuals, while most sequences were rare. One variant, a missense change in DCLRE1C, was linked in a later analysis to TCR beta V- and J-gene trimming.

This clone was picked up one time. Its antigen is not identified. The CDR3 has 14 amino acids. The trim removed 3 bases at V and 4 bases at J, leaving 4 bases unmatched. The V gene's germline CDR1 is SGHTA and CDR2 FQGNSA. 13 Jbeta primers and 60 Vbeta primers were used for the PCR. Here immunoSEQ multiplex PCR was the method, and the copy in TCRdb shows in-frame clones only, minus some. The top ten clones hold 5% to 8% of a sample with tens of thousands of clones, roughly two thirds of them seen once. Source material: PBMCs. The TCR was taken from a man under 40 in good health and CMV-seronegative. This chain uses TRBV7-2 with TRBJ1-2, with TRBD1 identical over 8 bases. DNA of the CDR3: TGTGCCAGCAGCTTCACAGGGGGGGGCTATGGCTACACCTTC. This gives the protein CASSFTGGGYGYTF.